This entry lists 24 T cell receptor beta chains sequenced from one sample in a study of T cell repertoires in cytomegalovirus infection. These receptors' targets are unknown. TCRdb re-derived calls from the reads in MiXCR, one entry per CDR3 protein. The table lists 110,000 or so distinct CDR3 sequences, 30% of them singletons, with approximately 41% in the top ten. This material consisted of CD8+ T cells from cultured PBMCs, taken from culture after CMV antigen stimulation. All receptors derive from a human donor in good health (CMV status not recorded). Some clones in this sample may be carry-over from other donors' samples.

This chain joins TRBV11-2 and TRBJ2-1; TRBD1 agrees at 8 bases. Germline V lookup: CDR1 SGHAT, CDR2 FQNNGV. The CDR3 is made up of 15 amino acids. The ends lost 5 bases at V and 6 bases at J; junction bases unmatched: 9. For the CDR3, the DNA is TGTGCCAGCAGCCACGACAGGGGCAGGTTCAATGAGCAGTTCTTC. As protein: CASSHDRGRFNEQFF.

As concerns this clonotype: This sequence may be a read error, since a much larger clone differs from it by one base. The rearrangement links TRBV11-2 to TRBJ2-7; TRBD1 is a possible D gene (6 bases). The CDR3 has 15 residues. The germline V gene has CDR1 SGHAT and CDR2 FQNNGV. This chain's CDR3 is CARSWGQGIRYEQYF. The DNA of the CDR3 is TGTGCCCGCAGCTGGGGACAAGGGATAAGATACGAGCAGTACTTC.

The chain links TRBV5-4 to TRBJ2-7; 8 positions match TRBD2. Looked up from germline, CDR1 is SGHNT and CDR2 is YYREEE (reference sequence). This CDR3 has 16 amino acids. Trimming at V came to 4 bases and at J to 0 bases, leaving 9 bases not matched to a gene. CDR3 loop: CASSPEGLAGSYEQYF. The CDR3 DNA reads TGTGCCAGCAGCCCGGAGGGGCTAGCGGGCTCCTACGAGCAGTACTTC.

This chain joins TRBV6-2 or TRBV6-3 and TRBJ2-7; D is perhaps TRBD1 (5 bases). The germline V gene has CDR1 MNHEY and CDR2 SVGEGT. The length of the CDR3 is 14 residues. With 0 bases removed from V and 6 bases from J, the gap between germline ends came to 12 bases. The CDR3 loop reads CASSYSWQGGEQYF. CDR3 in DNA: TGTGCCAGCAGTTACTCGTGGCAGGGCGGCGAGCAGTACTTC.

This clonotype has a handful of counts. V usage is TRBV7-2 and J usage is TRBJ2-5; D is unresolved. Germline V lookup: CDR1 SGHTA, CDR2 FQGNSA. The germline V and J ends were trimmed by 8 bases and 1 base, with 11 bases remaining between them. The length of the CDR3 is 13 residues. CDR3 nucleotides: TGTGCCAGCTCCCGAGACATCCAAGAGACCCAGTACTTC. It encodes CASSRDIQETQYF.

This clonotype was seen a handful of times. The chain has TRBV25-1 and TRBJ1-1; D may be TRBD1 (5 bases). Germline CDR1 MGHDK, CDR2 SYGVNS. Trimming left V 1 base short and J 1 base short, with 10 bases between. The length of the CDR3 is 15 residues. The CDR3 sequence is CASSEWGGTNTEAFF. The CDR3, as DNA: TGTGCCAGCAGTGAATGGGGGGGTACGAACACTGAAGCTTTCTTT.

The rearrangement joins TRBV28 to TRBJ2-5; 8 nucleotides align to TRBD1. V shed 3 bases, J shed 1 base, and the junction held 4 bases outside the gene matches. The CDR3 sequence is 15 residues long. Germline V lookup: CDR1 MDHEN, CDR2 SYDVKM. CDR3 bases: TGTGCCAGCAGTTTTACCGGGACAGGCCAAGAGACCCAGTACTTC. Translating gives CASSFTGTGQETQYF.

This sequence joins TRBV7-9 and TRBJ2-7; D call uncertain. In germline, CDR1 is SEHNR, CDR2 FQNEAQ (reference sequence). There are 12 residues in the CDR3. The germline V and J ends were trimmed by 1 base and 4 bases, with 5 bases remaining between them. The CDR3 spells CASSLVVYEQYF. The CDR3 DNA reads as TGTGCCAGCAGCTTAGTGGTTTACGAGCAGTACTTC.

This clonotype has more than one count but fewer than ten. The chain combines TRBV29-1 with TRBJ1-1; 10 nucleotides match TRBD1. Germline V lookup: CDR1 SQVTM, CDR2 ANQGSEA. With 6 bases clipped from V and 8 bases from J, the junction kept 12 bases outside the gene matches. The CDR3 is made up of 14 amino acids. CDR3 sequence reads: CSVAPGQGTSEAFF. CDR3 DNA sequence: TGCAGCGTGGCACCGGGACAGGGGACTTCCGAAGCTTTCTTT.

The rearrangement uses TRBV7-6 and TRBJ2-4, with D unresolved. In germline, CDR1 is SGHVS, CDR2 FNYEAQ. The CDR3 sequence is 15 residues long. Deletions cut 5 bases from V and 1 base from J, with 12 bases between. The CDR3 DNA sequence: TGTGCCAGCAGCCTCGACCCCCTGGCCAAAAACATTCAGTACTTC. Protein product: CASSLDPLAKNIQYF.

J is TRBJ1-1 and V is TRBV4-1; D may be TRBD1 (6 bases). The CDR3 length is 17 residues. The germline V gene has CDR1 MGHRA and CDR2 YSYEKL. The ends were cut back, 3 bases at V and 2 bases at J, with 19 bases in the middle. CDR3 DNA sequence: TGCGCCAGCAGCCATGCCCCCGGGGGGCCCTACAACACTGAAGCTTTCTTT. Amino acids: CASSHAPGGPYNTEAFF.

This clonotype was picked up many times. The CDR3 loop is CASSPPLRGLGETQYF. Written as DNA, the CDR3 is TGTGCCAGCAGCCCCCCACTAAGGGGGCTTGGGGAGACCCAGTACTTC. This chain connects TRBV7-2 to TRBJ2-5; 7 bases fit TRBD1. The CDR3 contains 16 residues. V gave up 5 bases and J gave up 5 bases; unmatched junction bases: 14. The V gene's germline CDR1 is SGHTA and CDR2 FQGNSA.

The chain uses TRBV7-2 and TRBJ2-1; 8 bases match TRBD2. This CDR3 contains 14 residues. Trimming cost V 3 bases and J 9 bases; bases outside gene matches: 7. Germline lookup yields CDR1 SGHTA and CDR2 FQGNSA. Here the CDR3 DNA reads TGTGCCAGCAGCTTGTCCGGGGGGGCCGTTGAGCAGTTCTTC. Translating gives CASSLSGGAVEQFF.

The table lists this clonotype with many counts. J is TRBJ1-5 and V is TRBV7-8; D unclear. Germline CDR1 and CDR2: SGHVS and FQNEAQ. Trimming left V 2 bases short and J 4 bases short, with 3 bases between. The CDR3 has 12 residues. The CDR3 bases are TGTGCCAGCAGCTTATGGAATCAGCCCCAGCATTTT. Encoded protein: CASSLWNQPQHF.

The chain links TRBV19 to TRBJ1-1; D unclear. Germline V lookup: CDR1 LNHDA, CDR2 SQIVND (reference sequence). The ends were cut back, 9 bases at V and 3 bases at J, with 14 bases in the middle. This CDR3 comprises 13 residues. CDR3 sequence: CASQDRMYTEAFF. CDR3 in DNA: TGTGCCAGCCAGGACCGAATGTACACTGAAGCTTTCTTT. Complete variable domain (other parts from reference TRBV19 and TRBJ1-1): DGGITQSPKYLFRKEGQNVTLSCEQNLNHDAMYWYRQDPGQGLRLIYYSQIVNDFQKGDIAEGYSVSREKKESFPLTVTSAQKNPTAFYLCASQDRMYTEAFFGQGTRLTVV.

In its sample, this clonotype was seen a few times. The chain combines TRBV4-1 with TRBJ1-1; D gene unclear. This CDR3 region has 14 residues. The V end lost 0 bases, the J end lost 0 bases, and 5 bases lay between the germline ends. Germline CDR1 MGHRA, CDR2 YSYEKL. The CDR3 protein is CASSQDFVNTEAFF. The CDR3 DNA sequence: TGCGCCAGCAGCCAAGATTTCGTGAACACTGAAGCTTTCTTT.

This clonotype has only a few counts. The chain combines TRBV27 with TRBJ2-3; possible D gene TRBD2, 6 bases. This CDR3 has 13 amino acids. V was shortened by 5 bases and J by 5 bases, with 11 bases between the two germline ends. Germline values: CDR1 MNHEY, CDR2 SMNVEV (reference sequence). This CDR3 reads CASSIMEGDTQYF. The CDR3, as DNA: TGTGCCAGCAGTATAATGGAGGGAGATACGCAGTATTTT.

This clonotype was counted only a few times. This chain links TRBV20-1 with TRBJ2-5, with 12 bases matching TRBD2. CDR1 is DFQATT and CDR2 is SNEGSKA in the germline V gene (reference sequence). Trimming took 6 bases from V and 10 from J; bases not matched to a gene: 9. The CDR3 is 13 amino acids. In DNA form, the CDR3 reads TGCAGTGCCTCGCTAGCGGGGGGGCTCGACCAGTACTTC. Translating gives CSASLAGGLDQYF.

This clonotype was observed many times. The rearrangement uses TRBV7-8 and TRBJ2-1; 13 bases are shared with TRBD2. The germline gives CDR1 SGHVS, CDR2 FQNEAQ. This CDR3 has 15 residues. With V trimmed by 8 bases and J by 4 bases, 5 bases remained unmatched. Here the CDR3 DNA reads TGTGCCAGCGAGACACTAGCGGGGGGGTACAATGAGCAGTTCTTC. Translating it yields CASETLAGGYNEQFF.

This clonotype has just a few counts. CDR3 sequence (DNA): TGTGCCAGCAGTTTAGGCAGCACAGATACGCAGTATTTT. Translation: CASSLGSTDTQYF. The V call is TRBV12-3 or TRBV12-4, the J call TRBJ2-3; D remains ambiguous. Trimming took 1 base from V and 0 from J, leaving 2 bases between them. This CDR3 region has 13 residues.

This clonotype appeared many times. The genes are TRBV7-2 and TRBJ1-5; 7 bases match TRBD1. V lost 4 bases and J lost 7; bases outside the gene matches: 7. Germline CDR1 is SGHTA and CDR2 is FQGNSA. The CDR3 is made up of 14 amino acids. CDR3 region: CASSSPQGGQPQHF. In DNA, the CDR3 is TGTGCCAGCAGCTCCCCCCAGGGGGGCCAGCCCCAGCATTTT.

This clonotype has just a few counts. The chain combines TRBV12-3 or TRBV12-4 with TRBJ1-4; a possible D gene is TRBD1 (6 bases). This CDR3 has 14 amino acids. Trimming removed 7 bases from V and 7 bases from J, with 16 bases in between. The CDR3 nucleotides are TGTGCCAGCACCGACGACAGGCCTAGTGAAAAACTGTTTTTT. Its protein product is CASTDDRPSEKLFF.

The chain carries TRBV7-9 and TRBJ1-2; tentative D call: TRBD1 (5 bases). V dropped 5 bases and J dropped 4 bases, with 8 bases sitting between them. The CDR3 spans 12 residues. Germline CDR1 and CDR2: SEHNR and FQNEAQ (reference sequence). For the CDR3, the DNA is TGTGCCAGCAGCGAAGACAGCTATGGCTACACCTTC. It yields the protein CASSEDSYGYTF. Combining the CDR3 with reference TRBV7-9 and TRBJ1-2 gives the whole variable domain DTGVSQNPRHKITKRGQNVTFRCDPISEHNRLYWYRQTLGQGPEFLTYFQNEAQLEKSRLLSDRFSAERPKGSFSTLEIQRTEQGDSAMYLCASSEDSYGYTFGSGTRLTVV.

This clonotype was recorded many times. This sequence joins TRBV6-5 and TRBJ1-2; 9 nucleotides match TRBD1. The germline V gene has CDR1 MNHEY and CDR2 SVGAGI. The CDR3 extends over 15 amino acids. Trimming removed 4 bases from V and 2 bases from J; junction bases left unmatched: 5. CDR3 sequence (DNA): TGTGCCAGCAGTTGGACAGGGGTCACCAACTATGGCTACACCTTC. Its translation: CASSWTGVTNYGYTF.